Listed below are T cell receptor beta chains from one sample, sequenced in a study of control samples from healthy donors and cancer patients. Profiled with immunoSEQ multiplex PCR; TCRdb holds only in-frame clones, not every one. The table includes around 100,000 clones, almost 90% detected once. Sequencing was performed on blood. These receptors all come from a man aged 25 to 45 in good health. Each CDR3 is given with its conserved first and last residue. Fields, in order: clone size, V gene, J gene, D gene, CDR3 protein, CDR3 DNA. D genes are given only for firm matches. Only some rows state a clone size, as once, few, many or a class for expanded clones.

clone size: few; V gene: TRBV24-1; J gene: TRBJ2-5; D gene: .; CDR3 protein: CATSDSLGETQYF; CDR3 DNA: TGTGCCACCAGTGATTCCTTAGGAGAGACCCAGTACTTC
clone size: few; V gene: TRBV7-9; J gene: TRBJ1-6; D gene: .; CDR3 protein: CASSFEAWGSPLHF; CDR3 DNA: TGTGCCAGCAGCTTCGAGGCCTGGGGTTCACCCCTCCACTTT
clone size: .; V gene: TRBV5-1; J gene: TRBJ2-1; D gene: .; CDR3 protein: CASSSGQGSIYNEQFF; CDR3 DNA: TGCGCCAGCAGCTCCGGACAAGGCTCAATCTACAATGAGCAGTTCTTC
clone size: .; V gene: TRBV24-1; J gene: TRBJ2-5; D gene: .; CDR3 protein: CATSDPGQARSRETQYF; CDR3 DNA: TGTGCCACCAGTGATCCCGGTCAGGCTCGCAGTCGAGAGACCCAGTACTTC
clone size: .; V gene: TRBV24-1; J gene: TRBJ2-5; D gene: .; CDR3 protein: CATGEGGHQETQYF; CDR3 DNA: TGTGCCACCGGCGAAGGGGGACATCAAGAGACCCAGTACTTC
clone size: .; V gene: TRBV9; J gene: TRBJ2-3; D gene: .; CDR3 protein: CASSVAGVTDTQYF; CDR3 DNA: TGTGCCAGCAGCGTAGCGGGAGTCACAGATACGCAGTATTTT
clone size: .; V gene: TRBV28; J gene: TRBJ2-5; D gene: TRBD2; CDR3 protein: CASSLDREASGRETQYF; CDR3 DNA: TGTGCCAGCAGCCTAGACAGGGAAGCTAGCGGGAGAGAGACCCAGTACTTC
clone size: .; V gene: TRBV10-1; J gene: TRBJ2-3; D gene: .; CDR3 protein: CASSAGIGTDTQYF; CDR3 DNA: TGCGCCAGCAGTGCAGGGATCGGCACAGATACGCAGTATTTT
clone size: .; V gene: TRBV13; J gene: TRBJ2-7; D gene: TRBD1; CDR3 protein: CASSRGTGGYEQYF; CDR3 DNA: TGTGCCAGCAGCCGGGGGACAGGGGGTTACGAGCAGTACTTC
clone size: .; V gene: TRBV4-1; J gene: TRBJ2-1; D gene: .; CDR3 protein: CASSHPARDSQFF; CDR3 DNA: TGCGCCAGCAGCCACCCCGCCCGGGACTCGCAGTTCTTC
clone size: once; V gene: TRBV7-3; J gene: TRBJ2-2; D gene: TRBD1; CDR3 protein: CASSAISQGANGELFF; CDR3 DNA: TGTGCCAGCAGCGCAATATCACAGGGGGCGAACGGGGAGCTGTTTTTT
clone size: .; V gene: TRBV6-2/TRBV6-3; J gene: TRBJ1-5; D gene: TRBD1; CDR3 protein: CASSYGQGLRPQHF; CDR3 DNA: TGTGCCAGCAGTTATGGACAGGGCCTTCGGCCCCAGCATTTT
clone size: once; V gene: TRBV6-5; J gene: TRBJ1-1; D gene: .; CDR3 protein: CASSYGGVNTEAFF; CDR3 DNA: TGTGCCAGCAGTTACGGGGGTGTGAACACTGAAGCTTTCTTT
clone size: once; V gene: TRBV10-2; J gene: TRBJ2-7; D gene: TRBD2; CDR3 protein: CASTGLVNYEQYF; CDR3 DNA: TGCGCCAGCACGGGACTAGTGAACTACGAGCAGTACTTC
clone size: .; V gene: TRBV6-1; J gene: TRBJ1-2; D gene: .; CDR3 protein: CASSERPGVQIVGGYTF; CDR3 DNA: TGTGCCAGCAGTGAACGTCCAGGGGTACAGATAGTAGGTGGCTACACCTTC
clone size: .; V gene: TRBV30; J gene: TRBJ2-1; D gene: .; CDR3 protein: CAWSVRGEQFF; CDR3 DNA: TGTGCCTGGAGTGTCCGGGGTGAGCAGTTCTTC
clone size: few; V gene: TRBV7-9; J gene: TRBJ1-6; D gene: .; CDR3 protein: CASSLYSDTATLHF; CDR3 DNA: TGTGCCAGCAGCCTATATTCGGACACGGCAACCCTCCACTTT
clone size: .; V gene: TRBV2; J gene: TRBJ1-2; D gene: .; CDR3 protein: CASSDSWTATRGYTF; CDR3 DNA: TGTGCCAGCAGTGATTCTTGGACAGCGACACGCGGCTACACCTTC
clone size: .; V gene: TRBV2; J gene: TRBJ1-4; D gene: .; CDR3 protein: CASSVQGSVEKLFF; CDR3 DNA: TGTGCCAGCAGTGTGCAAGGCTCGGTAGAAAAACTGTTTTTT
clone size: once; V gene: TRBV7-2; J gene: TRBJ2-6; D gene: .; CDR3 protein: CASSITPMRSGANVLTF; CDR3 DNA: TGTGCCAGCAGCATAACTCCTATGCGCTCTGGGGCCAACGTCCTGACTTTC
clone size: .; V gene: TRBV7-9; J gene: TRBJ1-1; D gene: TRBD1; CDR3 protein: CASSFGQGGSKAFF; CDR3 DNA: TGTGCCAGCAGCTTCGGTCAGGGGGGGTCGAAAGCTTTCTTT
clone size: .; V gene: TRBV7-9; J gene: TRBJ1-4; D gene: TRBD1; CDR3 protein: CASSLAGRGRVNEKLFF; CDR3 DNA: TGTGCCAGCAGCTTAGCCGGCAGGGGGCGGGTAAATGAAAAACTGTTTTTT
clone size: .; V gene: TRBV5-4; J gene: TRBJ2-1; D gene: TRBD1; CDR3 protein: CASSLDRARINEQFF; CDR3 DNA: TGTGCCAGCAGCCTGGACAGGGCCCGAATCAATGAGCAGTTCTTC
clone size: .; V gene: TRBV18; J gene: TRBJ1-4; D gene: .; CDR3 protein: CASSLSRGSTNEKLFF; CDR3 DNA: TGTGCCAGCTCACTATCCCGGGGGTCAACTAATGAAAAACTGTTTTTT
clone size: .; V gene: TRBV14; J gene: TRBJ1-1; D gene: .; CDR3 protein: CASSQVRVYTEAFF; CDR3 DNA: TGTGCCAGCAGCCAAGTCAGGGTTTATACTGAAGCTTTCTTT
clone size: .; V gene: TRBV6-4; J gene: TRBJ2-1; D gene: TRBD2; CDR3 protein: CASSDSASPLAGIDNEQFF; CDR3 DNA: TGTGCCAGCAGTGACTCGGCCAGTCCACTAGCGGGTATCGACAATGAGCAGTTCTTC
clone size: .; V gene: TRBV29-1; J gene: TRBJ2-7; D gene: TRBD1; CDR3 protein: CSVSPMDREAEQYF; CDR3 DNA: TGCAGCGTCTCTCCGATGGACAGGGAAGCCGAGCAGTACTTC
clone size: .; V gene: TRBV10-3; J gene: TRBJ1-4; D gene: .; CDR3 protein: CAIRVAGNEKLFF; CDR3 DNA: TGTGCCATAAGGGTCGCTGGAAATGAAAAACTGTTTTTT
clone size: .; V gene: TRBV11-3; J gene: TRBJ1-3; D gene: .; CDR3 protein: CASSYTSGNTIYF; CDR3 DNA: TGTGCCAGCAGCTACACAAGTGGAAACACCATATATTTT
clone size: .; V gene: TRBV20-1; J gene: TRBJ2-4; D gene: .; CDR3 protein: CSASDSGGIQYF; CDR3 DNA: TGCAGTGCTAGTGATAGCGGAGGCATTCAGTACTTC
clone size: .; V gene: TRBV28; J gene: TRBJ2-7; D gene: TRBD2; CDR3 protein: CASSPGGVAGSYEQYF; CDR3 DNA: TGTGCCAGCAGTCCCGGGGGGGTAGCGGGATCCTACGAGCAGTACTTC
clone size: once; V gene: TRBV9; J gene: TRBJ2-1; D gene: TRBD2; CDR3 protein: CASSVHLAGAGEQFF; CDR3 DNA: TGTGCCAGCAGCGTACATCTAGCGGGAGCTGGTGAGCAGTTCTTC
clone size: .; V gene: TRBV27; J gene: TRBJ2-1; D gene: .; CDR3 protein: CASSPNNHEQFF; CDR3 DNA: TGTGCCAGCAGTCCAAATAATCATGAGCAGTTCTTC
clone size: .; V gene: TRBV6-5; J gene: TRBJ2-1; D gene: TRBD2; CDR3 protein: CASKLAGGNNEQFF; CDR3 DNA: TGTGCCAGCAAATTAGCGGGAGGAAACAATGAGCAGTTCTTC
clone size: .; V gene: TRBV15; J gene: TRBJ2-5; D gene: .; CDR3 protein: CATSGRWTGERETQYF; CDR3 DNA: TGTGCCACCAGCGGGAGGTGGACCGGAGAGAGGGAGACCCAGTACTTC
clone size: .; V gene: TRBV23-1; J gene: TRBJ2-7; D gene: .; CDR3 protein: CASSQSKRGIHEQYF; CDR3 DNA: TGCGCCAGCAGTCAATCCAAGAGGGGTATCCACGAGCAGTACTTC
clone size: .; V gene: TRBV3-1/TRBV3-2; J gene: TRBJ1-1; D gene: .; CDR3 protein: CASSQDLKEKGEAFF; CDR3 DNA: TGTGCCAGCAGCCAAGATCTCAAGGAAAAAGGTGAAGCTTTCTTT
clone size: .; V gene: TRBV28; J gene: TRBJ1-5; D gene: .; CDR3 protein: CASSPPSNQPQHF; CDR3 DNA: TGTGCCAGCAGCCCTCCTAGCAATCAGCCCCAGCATTTT
clone size: .; V gene: TRBV28; J gene: TRBJ1-2; D gene: .; CDR3 protein: CASSFRVANYGYTF; CDR3 DNA: TGTGCCAGCAGTTTTCGGGTGGCCAACTATGGCTACACCTTC
clone size: .; V gene: TRBV5-5; J gene: TRBJ2-7; D gene: .; CDR3 protein: CASSSLMGRDEQYF; CDR3 DNA: TGTGCCAGCAGCTCGCTAATGGGTCGGGACGAGCAGTACTTC
clone size: .; V gene: TRBV3-1/TRBV3-2; J gene: TRBJ2-4; D gene: .; CDR3 protein: CASSQNSENIVRGKNIQYF; CDR3 DNA: TGTGCCAGCAGCCAAAATTCTGAGAACATAGTAAGGGGCAAAAACATTCAGTACTTC
clone size: .; V gene: TRBV5-6; J gene: TRBJ1-3; D gene: TRBD1; CDR3 protein: CASSLGQGYSSGNTIYF; CDR3 DNA: TGTGCCAGCAGCTTGGGACAGGGATACTCATCTGGAAACACCATATATTTT
clone size: few; V gene: TRBV5-6; J gene: TRBJ2-1; D gene: TRBD2; CDR3 protein: CASSSDLAGKGQFF; CDR3 DNA: TGTGCCAGCAGCTCTGACCTAGCGGGTAAGGGGCAGTTCTTC
clone size: once; V gene: TRBV19; J gene: TRBJ1-5; D gene: .; CDR3 protein: CASSISEYSNQPQHF; CDR3 DNA: TGTGCCAGTAGTATTTCAGAATATAGCAATCAGCCCCAGCATTTT
clone size: .; V gene: TRBV9; J gene: TRBJ2-1; D gene: .; CDR3 protein: CASSVAGDSYNEQFF; CDR3 DNA: TGTGCCAGCAGCGTAGCGGGGGACAGCTACAATGAGCAGTTCTTC
clone size: .; V gene: TRBV20-1; J gene: TRBJ2-5; D gene: TRBD1; CDR3 protein: CSASRQGVNQETQYF; CDR3 DNA: TGCAGTGCTAGTAGGCAGGGGGTTAATCAAGAGACCCAGTACTTC
clone size: once; V gene: TRBV27; J gene: TRBJ2-2; D gene: .; CDR3 protein: CASSFGGQTFFQNTGELFF; CDR3 DNA: TGTGCCAGCAGTTTCGGAGGTCAGACTTTCTTTCAGAACACCGGGGAGCTGTTTTTT
clone size: .; V gene: TRBV10-3; J gene: TRBJ2-2; D gene: TRBD2; CDR3 protein: CAISNLGLAGVTGELFF; CDR3 DNA: TGTGCCATCAGTAACTTGGGACTAGCGGGGGTCACCGGGGAGCTGTTTTTT
clone size: .; V gene: TRBV3-1/TRBV3-2; J gene: TRBJ1-5; D gene: .; CDR3 protein: CASSQDTTGNQPQHF; CDR3 DNA: TGTGCCAGCAGCCAAGATACGACGGGAAATCAGCCCCAGCATTTT
clone size: once; V gene: TRBV11-2; J gene: TRBJ1-2; D gene: TRBD1; CDR3 protein: CASSPRQGADYGYTF; CDR3 DNA: TGTGCCAGCAGCCCCAGACAGGGGGCCGACTATGGCTACACCTTC
clone size: once; V gene: TRBV4-3; J gene: TRBJ2-5; D gene: TRBD1; CDR3 protein: CASSQDDKGAHETQYF; CDR3 DNA: TGCGCCAGCAGCCAAGATGATAAGGGGGCGCATGAGACCCAGTACTTC
clone size: .; V gene: TRBV7-3; J gene: TRBJ2-2; D gene: TRBD1; CDR3 protein: CASRSGGETGELFF; CDR3 DNA: TGTGCCAGCAGGTCAGGGGGCGAGACCGGGGAGCTGTTTTTT
clone size: .; V gene: TRBV6-2/TRBV6-3; J gene: TRBJ2-1; D gene: TRBD1; CDR3 protein: CASSYGDRAYNEQFF; CDR3 DNA: TGTGCCAGCAGTTACGGGGACAGGGCCTACAATGAGCAGTTCTTC
clone size: .; V gene: TRBV7-2; J gene: TRBJ2-2; D gene: .; CDR3 protein: CASSVSSPGELFF; CDR3 DNA: TGTGCCAGCAGCGTATCTAGCCCCGGGGAGCTGTTTTTT
clone size: once; V gene: TRBV5-4; J gene: TRBJ1-1; D gene: TRBD1; CDR3 protein: CASSKDRGVAEAFF; CDR3 DNA: TGTGCCAGCAGTAAGGACAGGGGGGTCGCTGAAGCTTTCTTT